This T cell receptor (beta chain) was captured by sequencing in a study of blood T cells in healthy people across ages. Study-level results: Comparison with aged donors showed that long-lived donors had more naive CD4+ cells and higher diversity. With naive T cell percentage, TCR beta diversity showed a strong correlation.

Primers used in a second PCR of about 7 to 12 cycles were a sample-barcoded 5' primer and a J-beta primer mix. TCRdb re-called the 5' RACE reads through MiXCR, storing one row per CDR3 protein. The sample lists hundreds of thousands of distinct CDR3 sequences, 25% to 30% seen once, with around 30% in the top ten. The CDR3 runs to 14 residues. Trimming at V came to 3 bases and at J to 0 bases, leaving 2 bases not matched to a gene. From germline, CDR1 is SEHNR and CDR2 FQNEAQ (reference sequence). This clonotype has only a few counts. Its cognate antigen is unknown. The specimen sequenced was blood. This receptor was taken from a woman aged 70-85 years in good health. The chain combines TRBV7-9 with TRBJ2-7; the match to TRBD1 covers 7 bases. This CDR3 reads CASSLGQSSYEQYF. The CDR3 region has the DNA TGTGCCAGCAGCTTGGGACAGAGCTCCTACGAGCAGTACTTC. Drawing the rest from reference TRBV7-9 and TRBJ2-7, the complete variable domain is DTGVSQNPRHKITKRGQNVTFRCDPISEHNRLYWYRQTLGQGPEFLTYFQNEAQLEKSRLLSDRFSAERPKGSFSTLEIQRTEQGDSAMYLCASSLGQSSYEQYFGPGTRLTVT.